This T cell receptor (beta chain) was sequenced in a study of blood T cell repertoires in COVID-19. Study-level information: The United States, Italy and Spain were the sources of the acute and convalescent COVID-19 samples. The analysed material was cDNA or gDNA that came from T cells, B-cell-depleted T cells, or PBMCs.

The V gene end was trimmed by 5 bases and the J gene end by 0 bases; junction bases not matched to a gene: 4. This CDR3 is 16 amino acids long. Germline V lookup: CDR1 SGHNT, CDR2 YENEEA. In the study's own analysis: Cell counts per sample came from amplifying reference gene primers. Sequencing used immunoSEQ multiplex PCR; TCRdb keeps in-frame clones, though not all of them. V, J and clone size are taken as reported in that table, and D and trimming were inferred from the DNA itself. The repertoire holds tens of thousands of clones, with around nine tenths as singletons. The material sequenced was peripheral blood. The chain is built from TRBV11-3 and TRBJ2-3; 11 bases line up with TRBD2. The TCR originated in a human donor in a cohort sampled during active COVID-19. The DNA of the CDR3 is TGTGCCAGCAGCAAGGGACTAGCGGTGAGCACAGATACGCAGTATTTT. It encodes CASSKGLAVSTDTQYF.